The entry that follows covers one T cell receptor (beta chain) sequence. What this receptor recognizes is not known. No base quality values were provided; no much bigger clone lies one nucleotide off. The sample belongs to a study of OX40 agonist ivuxolimab in advanced cancers. With regard to the full study: Ivuxolimab was a fully human IgG2 agonistic monoclonal antibody targeting the costimulatory receptor OX40 (CD134). Of the 50 or so patients in dose escalation, around 20 had hepatocellular carcinoma, approximately 15 had melanoma, 9 had renal cell carcinoma and 9 had head and neck cancer. Prior anti-PD-1, anti-PD-L1 or anti-CTLA-4 therapy was permitted, and checkpoint inhibitors had been received by approximately 39% of dose-escalation patients. In the dose-escalation cohort, around 80% of patients were male, and the mean age was approximately 60 years with a range of roughly 20 to 85. The monotherapy dose-escalation portion (N = 52 patients) of the phase I ivuxolimab trial is reported in the paper. Intravenous ivuxolimab was administered to patients every 2 weeks at six dose levels: 0.01, 0.1, 0.3, 1.5, 3 and 10 mg/kg. Partial responses occurred in three dose-escalation patients: two with cutaneous melanoma and one with hepatocellular carcinoma. Peripheral TCRbeta sequencing aimed to test whether ivuxolimab altered TCR sequence diversity and caused clonal T-cell expansion.

The paper's findings and limits, for the study overall: At doses from 0.1 to 3.0 mg/kg, clonal expansion was seen in both CD4+ and CD8+ blood T cells between baseline and week 6. Low levels of normalized T-cell clonal expansion were also seen in some patients who did not respond. After ivuxolimab, more expanded clones were found on average in CD8+ T cells than in CD4+ T cells. Antigen specificity was not determined for the clonally expanded peripheral T cells. In the 0.1-3.0 mg/kg groups, partial responders had among the lowest normalized peripheral clonal expansion, particularly in CD8+ T cells.

The germline V gene provides CDR1 SQVTM and CDR2 ANQGSEA. CDR3 length: 14 amino acids, cysteine to phenylalanine. Only CDR3 DNA is held: 42 bases, read in frame from base 1. V is reduced by 3 bases and J by 6 bases, leaving a spacing of 17 bases between them. For sequencing of the TCRbeta CDR3 region, genomic DNA was extracted from the sorted cells. The immunoSEQ Assay was used to sequence the TCRbeta CDR3 regions. TCRdb limited this immuneACCESS table to in-frame rearrangements with V and J called. A share of clones is missing; checked studies link under half to unresolved V genes, and the rest is unexplained. Counted in this sample were roughly 90,000 clones; approximately 90% of them appeared once. The top ten hold roughly 0.84% of the sample. The trial excluded patients who had a history of autoimmune disease or were on systemic immunosuppression. Peripheral blood for TCR sequencing was collected from all dose cohorts at baseline, on cycle 4 day 1, and on cycle 7 day 1. The samples were taken from a phase I, first-in-human, multicenter, open-label dose-escalation trial of ivuxolimab. The trial enrolled adults with locally advanced or metastatic head and neck squamous cell, hepatocellular, melanoma or renal cell carcinoma. Before TCR sequencing, CD4+ and CD8+ T cells were separately sorted from peripheral blood.

The sequenced sample was CD4+ or CD8+ T cells sorted from blood, obtained in a trial of the OX40 agonist ivuxolimab. The TCR originated in an adult with an advanced solid tumor such as melanoma, head and neck, liver or kidney cancer. This receptor chain uses TRBV29-1 and TRBJ1-1; the D gene cannot be resolved reliably. The sequenced DNA is TGCAGCGTTGACGCTCCGACGCCTCCCCCTGAAGCTTTCTTT. It translates as CSVDAPTPPPEAFF.